One sample yielded the 25 T cell receptor beta chains listed below, sequenced in a study of blood T cell repertoires in COVID-19. Assay used: immunoSEQ multiplex PCR; TCRdb lists only in-frame clones, some missing. The sample lists about 190,000 clones, 84% occurring once. Sequenced material: PBMCs or T cells enriched from blood (not recorded which). These receptors came from a woman aged 25 to 39 who had been exposed to COVID-19.

The chain combines TRBV28 with TRBJ1-2, with 8 bases fitting TRBD1. Germline V lookup: CDR1 MDHEN, CDR2 SYDVKM. This CDR3 is built from 15 residues. J gave up 4 bases and V 3 bases, and 7 bases lay outside the gene matches. The CDR3 sequence is CASSFLDRASYGYTF. The CDR3 region has the DNA TGTGCCAGCAGTTTCCTGGACAGGGCTAGCTATGGCTACACCTTC.

This rearrangement joins TRBV20-1 to TRBJ1-4; 10 bases map to TRBD1. The CDR3 runs to 16 residues. Germline CDR1 is DFQATT and CDR2 is SNEGSKA (reference sequence). The ends lost 3 bases at V and 2 bases at J; junction bases unmatched: 6. CDR3 sequence reads: CSASHGTGVTNEKLFF. CDR3 coding DNA: TGCAGTGCTAGTCACGGGACAGGGGTGACTAATGAAAAACTGTTTTTT.

The chain carries TRBV27 and TRBJ1-2; the match to TRBD1 covers 8 bases. V dropped 6 bases and J dropped 5; count of bases not matched to a gene: 11. Germline loops: CDR1 MNHEY, CDR2 SMNVEV (reference sequence). The CDR3 covers 15 residues. CDR3 nucleotide sequence: TGTGCCAGCAGACCCTCAGGGACAGGCGTATATGGCTACACCTTC. It translates to CASRPSGTGVYGYTF.

This clone was observed a handful of times. The V and J genes are TRBV4-1 and TRBJ2-3, with 14 positions matching TRBD2. The length of the CDR3 is 16 residues. Per the germline V gene, CDR1 is MGHRA and CDR2 is YSYEKL. V was pared by 3 bases and J by 4 bases, with 3 bases of the junction left unmatched. The CDR3 sequence is CASSQTSGGAADTQYF. The CDR3 region has the DNA TGCGCCAGCAGCCAGACTAGCGGGGGGGCCGCAGATACGCAGTATTTT.

The rearrangement uses TRBV12-3 or TRBV12-4 and TRBJ1-2; the D is unclear. V was clipped by 5 bases and J by 7 bases, with 11 bases between them. There are 12 residues in the CDR3. The DNA for the CDR3 is TGTGCCAGCAGTGGGTCCCGGGGTGGCTACACCTTC. Amino acids: CASSGSRGGYTF.

The chain links TRBV27 to TRBJ2-7, with D perhaps matching TRBD2 (6 bases). The CDR3 runs to 14 residues. The V gene lost 6 bases and the J gene lost 0 bases, with 12 bases spanning the gap. Germline V CDR1 and CDR2: MNHEY, SMNVEV (reference sequence). This CDR3 reads CASRRGSGSYEQYF. DNA of the CDR3: TGTGCCAGCAGACGGGGGTCAGGCTCCTACGAGCAGTACTTC.

The chain combines TRBV3-1 (or the pseudogene TRBV3-2) with TRBJ2-3; 9 positions agree with TRBD2. J gave up 3 bases and V 2 bases, and 3 bases lay outside the gene matches. The CDR3 is made up of 15 amino acids. Germline CDR1 is LGHDT and CDR2 is YNNKEL (reference sequence). DNA of the CDR3: TGTGCCAGCAGCCAACCGGGACTAGCAACAGATACGCAGTATTTT. Translation gives CASSQPGLATDTQYF.

This clone appeared once. This rearrangement joins TRBV25-1 to TRBJ1-2, with a tentative D call TRBD1 (5 bases). Trimming pared 5 bases from V and 7 bases from J, leaving 17 bases between. The CDR3 spans 14 residues. Per the germline V gene, CDR1 is MGHDK and CDR2 is SYGVNS. CDR3 amino acids: CASSLVDTKGGYTF. In nucleotides, the CDR3 is TGTGCCAGCAGTTTGGTGGACACCAAAGGTGGCTACACCTTC.

J is TRBJ1-4 and V is TRBV5-8; D unresolved. This CDR3 has 13 amino acids. Trimming took off 0 bases at V and 6 bases at J, with 6 bases between the two ends. Germline CDR1 and CDR2: SGHTS and YDEGEE. The CDR3: CASSLGPYEKLFF. The CDR3 nucleotides are TGTGCCAGCAGCTTGGGGCCCTATGAAAAACTGTTTTTT.

Written as DNA, the CDR3 is TGTGCCAGCAGCCAAGAATCCCCTTTCCGGGGAGGACGTAACAATCAGCCCCAGCATTTT. Residues: CASSQESPFRGGRNNQPQHF. The V and J genes are TRBV3-1 (or the pseudogene TRBV3-2) and TRBJ1-5; D call uncertain. This CDR3 is 20 amino acids long. The germline gives CDR1 LGHDT, CDR2 YNNKEL (reference sequence). The V end was cut by 0 bases, the J end by 3 bases, with 24 bases between.

Only one count was recorded for this clone. V is TRBV5-1 and J is TRBJ1-1, with D hard to call. V was clipped by 3 bases and J by 3 bases, with 12 bases between them. CDR3 size: 14 residues. CDR1 is SGHRS, CDR2 YFSETQ, per germline. The CDR3 here is CASSSPGRDTEAFF. The CDR3 nucleotides are TGCGCCAGCAGCTCCCCGGGTCGGGACACTGAAGCTTTCTTT.

The chain combines TRBV19 with TRBJ2-7, with 8 bases aligning to TRBD1. J was trimmed by 4 bases and V by 1 base; bases with no gene match: 6. The CDR3 is 15 residues long. In germline, CDR1 is LNHDA, CDR2 SQIVND (reference sequence). CDR3 protein: CASSIAGTGHYEQYF. DNA for the CDR3: TGTGCCAGTAGTATAGCCGGGACAGGACATTACGAGCAGTACTTC.

This rearrangement joins TRBV27 to TRBJ2-7; 9 bases line up with TRBD2. V trimming: 5 bases; J trimming: 3 bases; junction bases outside the gene matches: 11. The length of the CDR3 is 16 residues. The germline gives CDR1 MNHEY, CDR2 SMNVEV (reference sequence). The CDR3 loop is CASSPETSGSNYEQYF. DNA for the CDR3: TGTGCCAGCAGTCCCGAGACTAGCGGTTCGAACTACGAGCAGTACTTC.

The chain is built from TRBV29-1 and TRBJ1-1, with unresolved D. The germline V gene has CDR1 SQVTM and CDR2 ANQGSEA. Trimming removed 6 bases from V and 1 base from J, with 12 bases in between. CDR3 length equals 13 residues. The CDR3 DNA reads as TGCAGCGTCCACCGGGGTGGGAACACTGAAGCTTTCTTT. It yields the protein CSVHRGGNTEAFF. Variable domain in full (rest from reference TRBV29-1 and TRBJ1-1): SAVISQKPSRDICQRGTSLTIQCQVDSQVTMMFWYRQQPGQSLTLIATANQGSEATYESGFVIDKFPISRPNLTFSTLTVSNMSPEDSSIYLCSVHRGGNTEAFFGQGTRLTVV.

V usage is TRBV6-2 or TRBV6-3 and J usage is TRBJ1-3; a possible D gene is TRBD1 (5 bases). CDR3 length: 16 amino acids. Trimming took off 6 bases at V and 0 bases at J, with 15 bases between the two ends. Germline lookup yields CDR1 MNHEY and CDR2 SVGEGT. CDR3 coding DNA: TGTGCCAGCAGCCGCCCCGCCGGGGGCTCTGGAAACACCATATATTTT. Translated: CASSRPAGGSGNTIYF.

The V call is TRBV11-2, the J call TRBJ1-3; maybe TRBD1 (6 bases). The CDR3 spans 14 residues. Germline values: CDR1 SGHAT, CDR2 FQNNGV. Trimming removed 6 bases from V and 3 bases from J, with 12 bases in between. CDR3 nucleotide sequence: TGTGCCAGCAGGGACAGCACTTTTGGAAACACCATATATTTT. It is translated as CASRDSTFGNTIYF. Full variable domain (outside the CDR3, taken from reference TRBV11-2 and TRBJ1-3): EAGVAQSPRYKIIEKRQSVAFWCNPISGHATLYWYQQILGQGPKLLIQFQNNGVVDDSQLPKDRFSAERLKGVDSTLKIQPAKLEDSAVYLCASRDSTFGNTIYFGEGSWLTVV.

Written as DNA, the CDR3 is TGTGCCAGCAGCATAAGCCGCGGGACCTACAATGAGCAGTTCTTC. It encodes CASSISRGTYNEQFF. The rearrangement links TRBV11-2 to TRBJ2-1; D perhaps matches TRBD2 (6 bases). The V gene's germline CDR1 is SGHAT and CDR2 FQNNGV. Trimming removed 5 bases from V and 2 bases from J, with 13 bases in between. The length of the CDR3 is 15 residues.

The chain employs TRBV5-1 and TRBJ1-2; D gene unclear. Germline V lookup: CDR1 SGHRS, CDR2 YFSETQ. The CDR3 is 13 amino acids. With 4 bases removed from V and 8 bases from J, the gap between germline ends came to 15 bases. CDR3 residues: CASSTGNTEGYTF. As DNA, the CDR3 is TGCGCCAGCAGCACGGGAAATACTGAGGGCTACACCTTC.

The table lists this clone with a count of one. This chain connects TRBV19 to TRBJ2-1, with 8 bases that match TRBD2. J lost 1 base, V lost 7 bases, and 6 bases had no gene match. CDR3 length: 15 residues. Looked up from germline, CDR1 is LNHDA and CDR2 is SQIVND (reference sequence). In DNA form, the CDR3 reads TGTGCCAGTAAGGTAGCGGGGAAGTCCTACAATGAGCAGTTCTTC. It specifies CASKVAGKSYNEQFF.

The J gene is TRBJ1-1, the V gene TRBV10-3, with D possibly TRBD1 on 5 matching bases. V was trimmed by 0 bases and J by 5 bases, leaving 13 bases between them. The germline CDR1 and CDR2 sequences are ENHRY and SYGVKD. CDR3 length: 15 residues. The CDR3 bases are TGTGCCATCAGTGAGTCGGGGGGAAGAGGAACTGAAGCTTTCTTT. Residues: CAISESGGRGTEAFF.

The chain combines TRBV9 with TRBJ1-3; 7 bases map to TRBD1. CDR1 SGDLS and CDR2 YYNGEE come from the germline V gene. V trimming: 0 bases; J trimming: 0 bases; junction bases outside the gene matches: 3. The CDR3 has 16 residues. The CDR3 nucleotides read TGTGCCAGCAGCGTAGAGGGGGCTAACTCTGGAAACACCATATATTTT. It specifies CASSVEGANSGNTIYF.

The chain has TRBV29-1 and TRBJ1-1; the D gene is possibly TRBD1 (6 bases). The CDR3 has 14 residues. The germline V and J ends were trimmed by 4 bases and 4 bases, with 16 bases remaining between them. The V gene's germline CDR1 is SQVTM and CDR2 ANQGSEA. The CDR3 reads CSVGPDTGSTEAFF. CDR3 in DNA: TGCAGCGTTGGGCCTGATACAGGGTCCACTGAAGCTTTCTTT.

This clone was picked up one time. V is TRBV25-1 and J is TRBJ1-2; 7 bases match TRBD1. The CDR3 extends over 14 amino acids. V gave up 4 bases and J gave up 5 bases; unmatched junction bases: 7. The germline V gene has CDR1 MGHDK and CDR2 SYGVNS. CDR3 sequence reads: CASSAFDREYGYTF. In nucleotides, the CDR3 is TGTGCCAGCAGTGCTTTCGACAGGGAATATGGCTACACCTTC.

V usage is TRBV4-1 and J usage is TRBJ1-1; D might be TRBD1 (5 bases). The CDR3 sequence is 15 residues long. The germline V gene encodes CDR1 MGHRA and CDR2 YSYEKL. V gave up 4 bases and J gave up 0 bases, with 12 bases separating them. CDR3 protein: CASSPPGGLNTEAFF. The CDR3 bases are TGCGCCAGCAGCCCCCCGGGGGGATTGAACACTGAAGCTTTCTTT.

The chain carries TRBV19 and TRBJ2-5; 8 bases match TRBD1. V shed 4 bases and J 5 bases; nucleotides not matched to a gene: 0. CDR1 is LNHDA and CDR2 is SQIVND in the germline V gene (reference sequence). The CDR3 sequence is 12 residues long. The CDR3 is CASSRQGETQYF. The CDR3 DNA follows: TGTGCCAGTAGTAGACAGGGGGAGACCCAGTACTTC.